The 21 T cell receptor beta chains given below trace back to one sample, sequenced in a study of T cell responses to AZD1222 COVID-19 vaccine. Profiling relied on immunoSEQ multiplex PCR, and the TCRdb table lists in-frame clones only, not all of them. The sample lists around 150,000 clones, roughly nine tenths seen once, with approximately 1.2% in the top ten. The specimen comprised peripheral blood, sampled 28 days after the second AZD1222 dose. These receptors were collected from an adult who received the AZD1222 COVID-19 vaccine.

The V call is TRBV5-5, the J call TRBJ1-2, with D hard to call. The CDR3 loop spans 16 amino acids. V was shortened by 0 bases and J by 5 bases, with 17 bases between the two germline ends. Germline V gene data show CDR1 as SGHKS and CDR2 as YYEKEE (reference sequence). The CDR3: CASSLAVDTRIYGYTF. Written as DNA, the CDR3 is TGTGCCAGCAGCTTGGCGGTAGACACGAGGATTTATGGCTACACCTTC.

V and J are TRBV27 and TRBJ1-1, with TRBD1 matching over 7 bases. The CDR3 runs 16 residues. The V gene's germline CDR1 is MNHEY and CDR2 SMNVEV (reference sequence). Trimming removed 0 bases from V and 4 bases from J; junction bases left unmatched: 8. The DNA of the CDR3 is TGTGCCAGCAGTTTATCACGAGGGGGCGGTGGCACTGAAGCTTTCTTT. It is translated as CASSLSRGGGGTEAFF.

The V and J genes are TRBV15 and TRBJ1-1, with D hard to call. Looked up from germline, CDR1 is LNHNV and CDR2 is YYDKDF (reference sequence). The V end lost 1 base, the J end lost 4 bases, and 4 bases lay between the germline ends. This CDR3 is 12 amino acids long. This chain's CDR3 is CATSRGGTEAFF. The CDR3 bases are TGTGCCACCAGCAGAGGGGGCACTGAAGCTTTCTTT.

The chain joins TRBV2 to TRBJ1-6, with TRBD1 matching 9 bases. Germline trimming cut 3 bases from V and 9 bases from J; bases unmatched to any gene: 6. The CDR3 sequence is 15 residues long. Germline V CDR1 and CDR2: SNHLY, FYNNEI. The CDR3 nucleotides read TGTGCCAGCAGTGAGGACAGGGGAGGTGGTTCACCCCTCCACTTT. This translates into CASSEDRGGGSPLHF.

The V call is TRBV28, the J call TRBJ2-7; TRBD1 aligns across 7 bases. The junction had 5 bases not matched to a gene; V was cut back by 7 bases and J by 2 bases. This CDR3 is 13 amino acids long. Germline-derived CDR1 and CDR2 are MDHEN and SYDVKM. This CDR3 is CASTWDSAYEQYF. The CDR3 bases are TGTGCCAGCACCTGGGACAGTGCCTACGAGCAGTACTTC. Combining the CDR3 with reference TRBV28 and TRBJ2-7 gives the whole variable domain DVKVTQSSRYLVKRTGEKVFLECVQDMDHENMFWYRQDPGLGLRLIYFSYDVKMKEKGDIPEGYSVSREKKERFSLILESASTNQTSMYLCASTWDSAYEQYFGPGTRLTVT.

The J gene is TRBJ2-7, the V gene TRBV7-9; no reliable D call. Germline CDR1 reads SEHNR; CDR2 reads FQNEAQ (reference sequence). V was shortened by 4 bases and J by 3 bases, with 10 bases between the two germline ends. The CDR3 loop spans 13 amino acids. The CDR3 loop reads CASSSLSFYEQYF. The CDR3 coding sequence is TGTGCCAGCAGCTCCCTGTCCTTCTACGAGCAGTACTTC.

The V and J genes are TRBV4-2 and TRBJ2-3, with 8 positions matching TRBD1. The CDR3 consists of 17 residues. Germline CDR1 reads LGHNA; CDR2 reads YNFKEQ. Trimming cost V 2 bases and J 2 bases; bases outside gene matches: 9. The CDR3 bases are TGTGCCAGCAGCCAACAAATTCAGGGGGCTTCCACAGATACGCAGTATTTT. This translates into CASSQQIQGASTDTQYF.

In nucleotides, the CDR3 is TGTGCCAGCAGCCCCTGGGCTAGCGCGAACACCGGGGAGCTGTTTTTT. Encoded protein: CASSPWASANTGELFF. The J gene is TRBJ2-2, the V gene TRBV14, with D possibly matching TRBD2 (6 bases). The germline CDR1 and CDR2 sequences are SGHDN and FVKESK. V lost 4 bases and J lost 0, with 12 bases in between. The CDR3 spans 16 residues.

The CDR3 DNA is TGTGCCAGCAGCTTGGGGCGGGGGGAGCAGTACTTC. Its translation is CASSLGRGEQYF. The chain uses TRBV5-4 and TRBJ2-7, with 7 bases fitting TRBD2. V was clipped by 0 bases and J by 7 bases; unmatched bases: 1. The CDR3 has 12 amino acids. CDR1 and CDR2 from the germline V gene are SGHNT and YYREEE (reference sequence).

V gene TRBV4-3 combines with J gene TRBJ2-1; 11 bases line up with TRBD2. CDR3 length: 16 residues. V gave up 2 bases and J gave up 5 bases; unmatched junction bases: 5. Germline CDR1 is LGHNA and CDR2 is YSLEER. The CDR3 sequence is CASSQLGTSGNNEQFF. CDR3 bases: TGCGCCAGCAGCCAACTTGGGACTAGCGGCAACAATGAGCAGTTCTTC.

This rearrangement joins TRBV12-5 to TRBJ2-1; 7 bases match TRBD1. This CDR3 comprises 20 residues. The germline V gene has CDR1 LGHNT and CDR2 FRNRAP. V lost 11 bases, J lost 1 base, and 26 bases stayed unmatched. CDR3: CAATEPPGQSKRGSYNEQFF. Written as DNA, the CDR3 is TGTGCTGCAACTGAGCCTCCGGGACAGAGTAAAAGGGGTTCCTACAATGAGCAGTTCTTC.

This clone was observed a single time. The V gene is TRBV29-1, the J gene TRBJ2-1; 7 bases are a match to TRBD2. CDR1 and CDR2 (germline): SQVTM, ANQGSEA. The CDR3 totals 15 residues. J was trimmed by 2 bases and V by 5 bases; bases with no gene match: 9. Here the CDR3 reads CSVSAGLAAYNEQFF. In nucleotides, the CDR3 is TGCAGCGTTTCTGCGGGCCTAGCGGCCTACAATGAGCAGTTCTTC.

This clone occurred a few times. This sequence joins TRBV5-5 and TRBJ2-7; D gene unclear. Germline CDR1 and CDR2: SGHKS and YYEKEE (reference sequence). The CDR3 totals 13 residues. V lost 3 bases and J 5 bases, leaving 12 bases between the germline ends. In nucleotides, the CDR3 is TGTGCCAGCAGCTCCGTAGGGTCCCACGAGCAGTACTTC. It is translated as CASSSVGSHEQYF.

The V and J genes are TRBV24-1 and TRBJ2-7, with D possibly being TRBD1 or TRBD2 (5 bases each). CDR1 and CDR2 from the germline V gene are KGHDR and SFDVKD. V was trimmed by 2 bases and J by 2 bases, leaving 15 bases between them. The CDR3 is made up of 16 amino acids. Here the CDR3 reads CATSDSSRDRPYEQYF. The DNA for the CDR3 is TGTGCCACCAGTGATTCTTCCCGGGACCGTCCCTACGAGCAGTACTTC.

The genes are TRBV5-1 and TRBJ1-2, with TRBD1 as a possible D gene (6 bases). The CDR3 length is 15 residues. Trimming cost V 5 bases and J 7 bases, with 21 bases left between them. The germline V gene encodes CDR1 SGHRS and CDR2 YFSETQ. The CDR3 DNA sequence: TGCGCCAGCAGACCGGGAGCAGAACCGACAGGTGGCTACACCTTC. Translated: CASRPGAEPTGGYTF.

The chain joins TRBV6-2 or TRBV6-3 to TRBJ1-2; a weak D match, TRBD1 (6 bases). The CDR3 runs 14 residues. CDR1 and CDR2 (germline): MNHEY, SVGEGT. The ends were cut back, 4 bases at V and 6 bases at J, with 15 bases in the middle. The CDR3 DNA is TGTGCCAGCAGTTCCGAGACAGGATATGATGGCTACACCTTC. Residues: CASSSETGYDGYTF.

The rearrangement uses TRBV6-5 and TRBJ1-2; a weak D match, TRBD1 (6 bases). This CDR3 spans 15 amino acids. CDR1 MNHEY and CDR2 SVGAGI come from the germline V gene. V lost 1 base to trimming and J lost 2 bases, with 11 bases between them. The CDR3 reads CASSYFRTDNYGYTF. The DNA of the CDR3 is TGTGCCAGCAGTTACTTTAGGACAGACAACTATGGCTACACCTTC.

The chain joins TRBV19 to TRBJ2-4; D perhaps matches TRBD1 (5 bases). In germline, CDR1 is LNHDA, CDR2 SQIVND (reference sequence). The germline V and J ends were trimmed by 4 bases and 3 bases, with 7 bases remaining between them. CDR3 length: 13 amino acids. CDR3 in amino acids: CASSTGNKNIQYF. The CDR3 coding sequence is TGTGCCAGTAGTACAGGGAACAAAAACATTCAGTACTTC.

J is TRBJ1-2 and V is TRBV5-1; D is unresolved. Germline loops: CDR1 SGHRS, CDR2 YFSETQ. The CDR3 covers 12 residues. Trimming took off 4 bases at V and 6 bases at J, with 10 bases between the two ends. The CDR3 sequence is CASSPQTDGYTF. In DNA, the CDR3 is TGCGCCAGCAGCCCCCAGACGGATGGCTACACCTTC.

This clone was detected once. The chain carries TRBV2 and TRBJ1-2; 9 bases are shared with TRBD1. Trimming removed 6 bases from V and 3 bases from J; junction bases left unmatched: 5. Per germline, CDR1 SNHLY and CDR2 FYNNEI. This CDR3 is built from 14 residues. CDR3 sequence (DNA): TGTGCCAGCAGCCCAGACAGGGGGGACTATGGCTACACCTTC. Encoded protein: CASSPDRGDYGYTF. The full variable domain, completed using reference TRBV2 and TRBJ1-2, is EPEVTQTPSHQVTQMGQEVILRCVPISNHLYFYWYRQILGQKVEFLVSFYNNEISEKSEIFDDQFSVERPDGSNFTLKIRSTKLEDSAMYFCASSPDRGDYGYTFGSGTRLTVV.

The CDR3 nucleotides read TGTGCCAGCAGTTGGGGACCTTTGAACACTGAAGCTTTCTTT. Its translation is CASSWGPLNTEAFF. The J gene is TRBJ1-1, the V gene TRBV27; D is perhaps TRBD1 (5 bases). The germline V gene has CDR1 MNHEY and CDR2 SMNVEV (reference sequence). With 4 bases removed from V and 0 bases from J, the gap between germline ends came to 9 bases. This CDR3 spans 14 amino acids.